The source of this TCR beta chain is a study of T cell repertoires in aging, cancer and after chemotherapy. Study context: Six age groups, ranging from 30 or younger to 70 or older, included the donors. Clear clonal overlap appeared across healthy donor samples taken over several months to years.

By frequency in the sample, this clonotype is medium-sized. Germline-derived CDR1 and CDR2 are SQVTM and ANQGSEA. This CDR3 region has 17 residues. V lost 6 bases to trimming and J lost 6 bases; unmatched junction nucleotides: 21. Rearranged V-D-J TRB sequences were amplified with a mixed TRB-A/B primer pool. TCRdb passed the multiplex PCR reads through MiXCR, listing each CDR3 protein once. Of about 9,800 distinct CDR3 sequences in the sample, 37% are singletons; the top ten hold 9.9%. Peripheral blood genomic DNA, not sorted cells or RNA, was the template. Sequenced: blood. The origin of this receptor is a human donor in good health. This chain connects TRBV29-1 to TRBJ2-7, with TRBD2 matching over 9 bases. CDR3 residues: CSVVTVVGSGSISEQYF. DNA for the CDR3: TGCAGCGTGGTTACAGTGGTGGGTAGCGGGAGTATCTCCGAGCAGTACTTC.